The 6 T cell receptor beta chains in this list originate from one sample, sequenced in a study of shared clonotypes between healthy human individuals. Libraries were prepared by immunoSEQ multiplex PCR; TCRdb keeps only in-frame clonotypes and omits some of them. The sample contains about 490,000 clones, about 84% of which appear only once. The sample consisted of PBMCs. The receptor source for this set is a middle-aged woman in good health. Some clones in this sample may be carry-over from other donors' samples.

The chain employs TRBV27 and TRBJ2-7, with a weak D call TRBD1 (6 bases). V lost 4 bases, J lost 1 base, and 14 bases lay in between. This CDR3 contains 15 residues. The germline CDR1 and CDR2 sequences are MNHEY and SMNVEV (reference sequence). The chain's CDR3 is CASSYGTPISYEQYF. DNA for the CDR3: TGTGCCAGCAGTTACGGGACACCAATTTCCTACGAGCAGTACTTC.

The chain is built from TRBV11-3 and TRBJ2-1; D is undetermined. Germline CDR1 is SGHNT and CDR2 is YENEEA. Trimming shortened V by 0 bases and J by 9 bases, and 6 bases separated the two germline ends. The CDR3 spans 12 residues. CDR3 in amino acids: CASSLDMGEQFF. The CDR3 DNA follows: TGTGCCAGCAGCTTAGATATGGGTGAGCAGTTCTTC.

This chain links TRBV5-6 with TRBJ1-2; 9 bases align to TRBD1. Germline trimming cut 4 bases from V and 5 bases from J; bases unmatched to any gene: 6. The CDR3 length is 14 residues. The germline V gene has CDR1 SGHDT and CDR2 YYEEEE. CDR3 coding DNA: TGTGCCAGCAGCCACGCGGACAGGGGTTATGGCTACACCTTC. Its translation is CASSHADRGYGYTF.

This clone appeared a single time. CDR3 region: CASSLDPQGAYGYTF. Here the CDR3 DNA reads TGCGCCAGCAGCTTGGATCCCCAGGGGGCTTATGGCTACACCTTC. The chain joins TRBV5-1 to TRBJ1-2; the match to TRBD1 covers 8 bases. Germline V gene data show CDR1 as SGHRS and CDR2 as YFSETQ. J lost 5 bases, V lost 0 bases, and 6 bases had no gene match. The CDR3 is 15 amino acids.

The V gene is TRBV14, the J gene TRBJ2-1; 7 bases align to TRBD2. From germline, CDR1 is SGHDN and CDR2 FVKESK. The CDR3 is 12 residues long. Unmatched junction bases numbered 15, after V lost 9 bases and J lost 16 bases. CDR3 in amino acids: CASKPGAGDRFF. The CDR3 region has the DNA TGTGCCAGTAAGCCGGGCGCGGGAGATCGTTTCTTC.

This sequence joins TRBV30 and TRBJ2-4; no clear D. V lost 1 base to trimming and J lost 5 bases, with 9 bases between them. Germline CDR1 is GTSNPN and CDR2 is SVGIG (reference sequence). The CDR3 is 13 amino acids. The CDR3 protein is CAWSALLENIQYF. The CDR3 DNA reads TGTGCCTGGAGTGCCTTGCTTGAAAACATTCAGTACTTC.